The 15 T cell receptor beta chains in this list originate from one sample, sequenced in a study of cytomegalovirus exposure and HLA in healthy donors (dated by TCRdb to 2016 to 2017). Libraries were constructed by the immunoSEQ multiplex PCR assay. The multiplex PCR relied on a mix of 60 forward primers for TCR Vbeta segments and 13 reverse primers for TCR Jbeta segments. In its TCRdb copy, this immuneACCESS table keeps in-frame sequences only and misses some clones. Where compared with another copy, unresolved V genes explain less than half of these, and the others have no known cause. The sample has about 150,000 clones on record, 82% of them singletons. The ten top clones hold approximately 3% of the sample. The specimen was PBMCs. The receptors were gathered from a male donor in good health and CMV-seronegative.

This chain joins TRBV2 and TRBJ2-1, with 7 bases matching TRBD2. CDR1 is SNHLY and CDR2 is FYNNEI in the germline V gene. This CDR3 comprises 16 residues. With 6 bases clipped from V and 5 bases from J, the junction kept 13 bases outside the gene matches. For the CDR3, the DNA is TGTGCCAGCAGGAGGGACGGGACTACTTTGAACAATGAGCAGTTCTTC. Protein product: CASRRDGTTLNNEQFF.

A note on this clone: This sample includes further DNA sequences coding for the same CDR3. The chain uses TRBV7-9 and TRBJ2-1, with D hard to call. Between the trimmed V and J ends, which lost 4 bases and 0 bases, there was a span of 7 bases. Germline CDR1 is SEHNR and CDR2 is FQNEAQ (reference sequence). The CDR3 is 14 amino acids. As DNA, the CDR3 is TGTGCCAGCAGCTCAGCGAGCTCCTACAATGAGCAGTTCTTC. This translates into CASSSASSYNEQFF. Based on the CDR3 plus reference TRBV7-9 and TRBJ2-1, the full variable domain is DTGVSQNPRHKITKRGQNVTFRCDPISEHNRLYWYRQTLGQGPEFLTYFQNEAQLEKSRLLSDRFSAERPKGSFSTLEIQRTEQGDSAMYLCASSSASSYNEQFFGPGTRLTVL.

The chain is built from TRBV18 and TRBJ2-7, with a possible D match to TRBD1 (6 bases). The CDR3 is 13 amino acids. CDR1 and CDR2 (germline): KGHSH, LQKENI. V lost 6 bases, J lost 0 bases, and 9 bases lay in between. The DNA of the CDR3 is TGTGCCAGCTCGTCGGACAGCTCCTACGAGCAGTACTTC. Translated: CASSSDSSYEQYF.

The chain links TRBV30 to TRBJ1-2; TRBD1 is a possible D gene (5 bases). Germline V gene data show CDR1 as GTSNPN and CDR2 as SVGIG (reference sequence). The length of the CDR3 is 14 residues. Trimming cost V 5 bases and J 2 bases, with 15 bases left between them. In DNA form, the CDR3 reads TGTGCCTGGCGACCCCGGCAGGGCAACTATGGCTACACCTTC. Translating it yields CAWRPRQGNYGYTF.

DNA of the CDR3: TGTGCCACCAGCAGAGACAGGACTAACTATGGCTACACCTTC. It codes for CATSRDRTNYGYTF. The gene calls are TRBV15 and TRBJ1-2; D is unresolved. CDR1 is LNHNV and CDR2 is YYDKDF in the germline V gene (reference sequence). V was shortened by 0 bases and J by 0 bases, with 5 bases between the two germline ends. CDR3 size: 14 residues.

Only one count was recorded for this clone. This chain links TRBV6-5 with TRBJ1-5, with TRBD1 matching 8 bases. V lost 6 bases to trimming and J lost 6 bases; unmatched junction nucleotides: 7. The CDR3 is 14 amino acids. Germline CDR1 and CDR2: MNHEY and SVGAGI. CDR3 DNA: TGTGCCAGCAGCTCCGGGACAGGTCTTCAGCCCCAGCATTTT. Its translation is CASSSGTGLQPQHF.

The V and J genes are TRBV27 and TRBJ2-7; D is uncertain. The CDR3 contains 14 residues. Trimming took 0 bases from V and 2 from J, leaving 8 bases between them. Germline loops: CDR1 MNHEY, CDR2 SMNVEV (reference sequence). The CDR3 coding sequence is TGTGCCAGCAGTTTATCCCCGGGTACCTACGAGCAGTACTTC. It is translated as CASSLSPGTYEQYF.

This clone has only one observation. V and J are TRBV13 and TRBJ2-7; 10 positions match TRBD1. In germline, CDR1 is PRHDT, CDR2 FYEKMQ (reference sequence). The CDR3 extends over 18 amino acids. The J segment lost 2 bases and the V segment lost 1 base, leaving 11 bases of the junction unmatched. This CDR3 is CASSLEGLPGQGTYEQYF. DNA of the CDR3: TGTGCCAGCAGCTTAGAGGGACTCCCGGGACAGGGGACCTACGAGCAGTACTTC.

This clone was seen just once. The chain carries TRBV7-6 and TRBJ2-7; D might be TRBD1 (6 bases). The V and J ends lost 3 bases and 3 bases respectively, with 9 bases between them. In germline, CDR1 is SGHVS, CDR2 FNYEAQ. CDR3 length: 13 amino acids. The CDR3 sequence: CASSFGQNYEQYF. Written as DNA, the CDR3 is TGTGCCAGCAGCTTCGGACAGAACTACGAGCAGTACTTC.

This chain uses TRBV5-1 with TRBJ2-1, with 11 bases aligning to TRBD2. Unmatched junction bases numbered 20, after V lost 0 bases and J lost 15 bases. The CDR3 has 18 amino acids. Germline values: CDR1 SGHRS, CDR2 YFSETQ. The CDR3 region is CASSLVALAGGPRERTFF. The CDR3 nucleotides are TGCGCCAGCAGCTTGGTGGCCCTAGCGGGGGGCCCCCGCGAGCGGACGTTCTTC.

The J gene is TRBJ2-1, the V gene TRBV7-9, with D possibly matching TRBD2 (6 bases). The CDR3 length is 16 residues. The ends were cut back, 5 bases at V and 0 bases at J, with 14 bases in the middle. Germline V CDR1 and CDR2: SEHNR, FQNEAQ (reference sequence). The CDR3 DNA reads TGTGCCAGCAGCCCCTCGGAGGGGAGCTCCTACAATGAGCAGTTCTTC. It encodes CASSPSEGSSYNEQFF.

The table lists this clone with a count of one. V is TRBV27 and J is TRBJ1-1, with D possibly being TRBD1 (6 bases). The germline V gene has CDR1 MNHEY and CDR2 SMNVEV (reference sequence). The CDR3 spans 14 residues. V shed 6 bases and J shed 3 bases, with 14 bases lying between them. The CDR3 spells CASRFTGRDTEAFF. In nucleotides, the CDR3 is TGTGCCAGCAGATTCACAGGGAGGGACACTGAAGCTTTCTTT.

The V call is TRBV6-1, the J call TRBJ1-1; D gene unclear. Trimming cost V 6 bases and J 4 bases, with 12 bases left between them. Germline V gene lookup returns CDR1 MNHNS and CDR2 SASEGT. This CDR3 is 13 amino acids long. CDR3 sequence reads: CASSQEGGTEAFF. DNA for the CDR3: TGTGCCAGCAGCCAGGAGGGAGGCACTGAAGCTTTCTTT.

The V call is TRBV21-1, the J call TRBJ2-2; the table's D call of TRBD2 was not tested on the DNA. TRBV21-1 represents a pseudogene. The CDR3 has 14 amino acids. The CDR3 region is CASTTDFGAGELFF. CDR3 sequence (DNA): TGTGCCAGCACCACGGACTTTGGGGCCGGGGAGCTGTTTTTT.

The V call is TRBV7-3, the J call TRBJ2-2, with no clear D. The CDR3 covers 12 residues. The germline CDR1 and CDR2 sequences are SGHTA and FQGTGA. V was cut by 3 bases and J by 5 bases, with 4 bases left in between. CDR3 in amino acids: CASSFNTGELFF. The CDR3 DNA reads as TGTGCCAGCAGCTTTAATACCGGGGAGCTGTTTTTT.